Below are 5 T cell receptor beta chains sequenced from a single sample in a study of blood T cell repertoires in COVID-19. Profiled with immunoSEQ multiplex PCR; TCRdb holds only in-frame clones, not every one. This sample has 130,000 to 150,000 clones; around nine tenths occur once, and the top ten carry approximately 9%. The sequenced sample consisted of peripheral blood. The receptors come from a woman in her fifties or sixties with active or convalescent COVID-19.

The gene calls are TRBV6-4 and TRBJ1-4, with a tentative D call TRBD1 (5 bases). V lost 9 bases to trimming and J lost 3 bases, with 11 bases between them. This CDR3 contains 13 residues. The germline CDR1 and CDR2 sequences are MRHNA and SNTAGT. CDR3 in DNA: TGTGCCAGTTTGACAGTGGCTAATGAAAAACTGTTTTTT. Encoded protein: CASLTVANEKLFF.

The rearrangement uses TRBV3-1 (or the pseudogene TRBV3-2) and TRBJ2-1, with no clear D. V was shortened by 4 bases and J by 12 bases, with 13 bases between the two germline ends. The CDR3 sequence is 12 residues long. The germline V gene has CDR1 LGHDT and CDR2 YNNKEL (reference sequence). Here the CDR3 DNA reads TGTGCCAGCAGCCGACAAAGGTCCGGGCAGTTCTTC. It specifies CASSRQRSGQFF.

CDR3 sequence reads: CASSRQGYPEAFF. CDR3 DNA: TGTGCCAGCAGCCGGCAGGGGTATCCTGAAGCTTTCTTT. The V and J genes are TRBV5-5 and TRBJ1-1; a weak D match, TRBD1 (6 bases). The V and J ends lost 4 bases and 6 bases respectively, with 13 bases between them. The CDR3 has 13 amino acids. In germline, CDR1 is SGHKS, CDR2 YYEKEE (reference sequence).

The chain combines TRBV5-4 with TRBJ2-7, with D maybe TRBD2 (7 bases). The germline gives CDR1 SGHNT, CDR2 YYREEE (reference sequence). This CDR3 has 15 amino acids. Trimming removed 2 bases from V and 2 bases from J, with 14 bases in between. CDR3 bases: TGTGCCAGCAGCTTAGGGGGGGCCACTCCCTACGAGCAGTACTTC. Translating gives CASSLGGATPYEQYF.

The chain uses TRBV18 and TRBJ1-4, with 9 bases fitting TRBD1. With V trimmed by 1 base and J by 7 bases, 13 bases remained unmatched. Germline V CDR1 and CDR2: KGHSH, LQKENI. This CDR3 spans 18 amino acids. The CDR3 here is CASSPRWETGTGTEKLFF. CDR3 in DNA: TGTGCCAGCTCACCACGGTGGGAAACCGGGACAGGGACTGAAAAACTGTTTTTT.